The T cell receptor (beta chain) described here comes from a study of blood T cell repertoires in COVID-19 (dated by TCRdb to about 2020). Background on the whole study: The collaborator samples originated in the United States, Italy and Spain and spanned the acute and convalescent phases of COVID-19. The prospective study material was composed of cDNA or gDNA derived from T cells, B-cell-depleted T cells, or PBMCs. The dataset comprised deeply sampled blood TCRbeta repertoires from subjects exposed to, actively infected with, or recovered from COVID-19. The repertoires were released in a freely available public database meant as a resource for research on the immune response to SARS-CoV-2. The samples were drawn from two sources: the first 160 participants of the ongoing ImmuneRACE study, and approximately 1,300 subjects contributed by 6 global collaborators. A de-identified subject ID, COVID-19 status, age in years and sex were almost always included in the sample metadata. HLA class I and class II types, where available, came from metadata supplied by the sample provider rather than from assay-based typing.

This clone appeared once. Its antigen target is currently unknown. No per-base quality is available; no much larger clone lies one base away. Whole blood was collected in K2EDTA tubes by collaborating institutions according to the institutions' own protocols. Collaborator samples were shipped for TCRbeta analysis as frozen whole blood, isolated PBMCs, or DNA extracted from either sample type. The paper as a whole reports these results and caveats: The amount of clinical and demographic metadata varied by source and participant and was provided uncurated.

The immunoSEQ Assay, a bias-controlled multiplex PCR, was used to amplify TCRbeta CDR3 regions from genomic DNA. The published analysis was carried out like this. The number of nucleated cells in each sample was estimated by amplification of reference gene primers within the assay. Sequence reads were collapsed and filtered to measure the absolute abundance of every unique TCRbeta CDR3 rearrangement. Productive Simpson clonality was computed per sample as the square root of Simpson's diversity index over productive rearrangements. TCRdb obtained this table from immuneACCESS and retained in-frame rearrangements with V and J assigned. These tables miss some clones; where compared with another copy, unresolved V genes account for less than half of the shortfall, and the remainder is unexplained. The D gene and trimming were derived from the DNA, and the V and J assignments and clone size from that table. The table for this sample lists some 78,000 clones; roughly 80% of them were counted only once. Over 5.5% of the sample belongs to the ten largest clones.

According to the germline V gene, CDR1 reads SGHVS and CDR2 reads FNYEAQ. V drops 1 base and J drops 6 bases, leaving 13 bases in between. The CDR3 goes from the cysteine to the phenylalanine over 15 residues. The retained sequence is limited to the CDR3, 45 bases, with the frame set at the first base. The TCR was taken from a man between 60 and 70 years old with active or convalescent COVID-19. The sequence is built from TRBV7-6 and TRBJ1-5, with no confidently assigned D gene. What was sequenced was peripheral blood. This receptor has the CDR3 CASSLVAGRSQPQHF. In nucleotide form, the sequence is TGTGCCAGCAGCTTAGTCGCGGGTAGAAGTCAGCCCCAGCATTTT.